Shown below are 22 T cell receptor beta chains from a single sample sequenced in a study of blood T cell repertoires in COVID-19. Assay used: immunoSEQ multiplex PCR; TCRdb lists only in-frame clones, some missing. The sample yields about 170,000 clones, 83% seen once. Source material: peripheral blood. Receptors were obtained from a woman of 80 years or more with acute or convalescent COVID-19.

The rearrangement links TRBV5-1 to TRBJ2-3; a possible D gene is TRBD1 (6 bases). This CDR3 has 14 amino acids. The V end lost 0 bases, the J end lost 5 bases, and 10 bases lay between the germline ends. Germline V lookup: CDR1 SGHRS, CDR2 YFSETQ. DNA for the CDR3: TGCGCCAGCAGCTTGGTAGGGGGAGAAGATACGCAGTATTTT. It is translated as CASSLVGGEDTQYF.

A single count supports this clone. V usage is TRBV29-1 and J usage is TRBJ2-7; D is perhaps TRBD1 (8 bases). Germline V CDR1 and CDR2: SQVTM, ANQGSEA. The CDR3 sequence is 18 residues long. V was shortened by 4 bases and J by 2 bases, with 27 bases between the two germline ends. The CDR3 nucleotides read TGCAGCGTTGTGGGGCTGACAGGGGAGGGGTTGTCGCCCTACGAGCAGTACTTC. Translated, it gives CSVVGLTGEGLSPYEQYF.

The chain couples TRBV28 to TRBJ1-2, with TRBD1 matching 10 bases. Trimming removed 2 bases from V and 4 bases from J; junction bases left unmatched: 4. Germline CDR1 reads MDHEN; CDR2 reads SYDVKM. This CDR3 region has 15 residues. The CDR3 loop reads CASSLMGTGVYGYTF. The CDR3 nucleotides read TGTGCCAGCAGTTTAATGGGGACAGGGGTCTATGGCTACACCTTC.

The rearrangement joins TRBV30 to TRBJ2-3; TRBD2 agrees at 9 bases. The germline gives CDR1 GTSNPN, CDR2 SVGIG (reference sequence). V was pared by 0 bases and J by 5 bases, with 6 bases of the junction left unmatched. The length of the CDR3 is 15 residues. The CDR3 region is CAWSVRAGGIDTQYF. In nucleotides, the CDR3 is TGTGCCTGGAGTGTACGGGCGGGGGGGATAGATACGCAGTATTTT.

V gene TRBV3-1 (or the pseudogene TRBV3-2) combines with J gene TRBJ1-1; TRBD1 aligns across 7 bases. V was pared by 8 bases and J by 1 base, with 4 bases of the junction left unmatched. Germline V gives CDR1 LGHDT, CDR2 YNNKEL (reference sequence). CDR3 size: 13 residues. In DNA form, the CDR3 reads TGTGCCAGCTCGAACAGGGGGAACACTGAAGCTTTCTTT. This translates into CASSNRGNTEAFF.

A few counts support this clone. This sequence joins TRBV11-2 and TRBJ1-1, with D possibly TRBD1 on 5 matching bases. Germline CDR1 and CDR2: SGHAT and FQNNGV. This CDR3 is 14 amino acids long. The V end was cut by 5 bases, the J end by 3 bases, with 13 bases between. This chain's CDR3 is CASSLRVFDTEAFF. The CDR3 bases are TGTGCCAGCAGCCTCAGGGTTTTTGACACTGAAGCTTTCTTT.

CDR3 protein: CASSEARQSSGNTIYF. CDR3 nucleotide sequence: TGTGCCAGCAGTGAAGCAAGACAGAGCTCTGGAAACACCATATATTTT. The chain combines TRBV6-1 with TRBJ1-3; TRBD1 might be the D (5 bases). Trimming left V 0 bases short and J 0 bases short, with 9 bases between. CDR3 length: 16 residues. Looked up from germline, CDR1 is MNHNS and CDR2 is SASEGT.

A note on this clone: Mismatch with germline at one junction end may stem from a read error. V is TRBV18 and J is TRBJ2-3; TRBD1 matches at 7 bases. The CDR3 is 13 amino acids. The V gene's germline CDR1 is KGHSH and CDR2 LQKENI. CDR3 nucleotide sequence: TGTGCCAGCTCACCACTTGGGACAGATCAGCCCCCTTTT. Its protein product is CASSPLGTDQPPF.

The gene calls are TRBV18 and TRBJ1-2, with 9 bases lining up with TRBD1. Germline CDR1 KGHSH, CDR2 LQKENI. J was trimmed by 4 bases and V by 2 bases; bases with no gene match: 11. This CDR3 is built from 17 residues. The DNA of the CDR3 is TGTGCCAGCTCACCAAACATCGCGGGGACAGGGTTCTATGGCTACACCTTC. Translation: CASSPNIAGTGFYGYTF.

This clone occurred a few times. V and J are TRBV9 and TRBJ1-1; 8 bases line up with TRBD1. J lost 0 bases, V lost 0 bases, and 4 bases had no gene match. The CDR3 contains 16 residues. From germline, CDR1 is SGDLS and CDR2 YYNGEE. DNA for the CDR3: TGTGCCAGCAGCGTAGCGGGGACAGGCATGAACACTGAAGCTTTCTTT. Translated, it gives CASSVAGTGMNTEAFF.

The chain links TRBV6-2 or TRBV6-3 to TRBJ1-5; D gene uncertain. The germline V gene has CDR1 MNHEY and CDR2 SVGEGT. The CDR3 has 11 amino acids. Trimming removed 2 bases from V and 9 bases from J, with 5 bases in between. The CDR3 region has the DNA TGTGCCAGCAGTTACCCCGGGCCCCAGCATTTT. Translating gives CASSYPGPQHF.

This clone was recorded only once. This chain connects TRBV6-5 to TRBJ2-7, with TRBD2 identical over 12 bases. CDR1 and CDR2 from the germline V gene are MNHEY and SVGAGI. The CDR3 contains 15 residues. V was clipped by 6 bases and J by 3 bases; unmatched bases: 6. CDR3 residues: CASSSPTSGSYEQYF. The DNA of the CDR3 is TGTGCCAGCAGCTCCCCGACTAGCGGGAGCTACGAGCAGTACTTC.

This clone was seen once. For the CDR3, the DNA is TGTGCCAGCAGCGGGACAGGGCGGCAGCCCCAGCATTTT. This encodes CASSGTGRQPQHF. This chain joins TRBV6-5 and TRBJ1-5; TRBD1 matches 9 bases. J was trimmed by 7 bases and V by 6 bases; bases with no gene match: 4. CDR1 is MNHEY, CDR2 SVGAGI, per germline. The CDR3 consists of 13 residues.

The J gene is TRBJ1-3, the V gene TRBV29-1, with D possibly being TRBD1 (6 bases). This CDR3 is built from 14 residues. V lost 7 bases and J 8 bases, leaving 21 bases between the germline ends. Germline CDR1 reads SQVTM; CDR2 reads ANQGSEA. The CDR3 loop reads CSAKEQGIKDTIYF. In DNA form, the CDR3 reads TGCAGCGCCAAGGAACAGGGTATAAAAGACACCATATATTTT.

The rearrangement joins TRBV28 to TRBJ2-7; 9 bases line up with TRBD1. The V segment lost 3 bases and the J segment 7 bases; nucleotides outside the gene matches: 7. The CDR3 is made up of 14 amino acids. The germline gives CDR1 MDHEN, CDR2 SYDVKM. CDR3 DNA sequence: TGTGCCAGCAGTTTTACAGGGGGCTTCGAAGAGCAGTACTTC. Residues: CASSFTGGFEEQYF.

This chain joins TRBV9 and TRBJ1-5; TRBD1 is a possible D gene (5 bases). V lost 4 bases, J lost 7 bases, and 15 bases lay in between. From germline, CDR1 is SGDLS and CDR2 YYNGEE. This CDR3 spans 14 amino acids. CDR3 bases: TGTGCCAGCAGCTCCCAAGGGGCCGGCCAGCCCCAGCATTTT. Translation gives CASSSQGAGQPQHF. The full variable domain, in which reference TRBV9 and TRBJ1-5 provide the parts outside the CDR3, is DSGVTQTPKHLITATGQRVTLRCSPRSGDLSVYWYQQSLDQGLQFLIQYYNGEERAKGNILERFSAQQFPDLHSELNLSSLELGDSALYFCASSSQGAGQPQHFGDGTRLSIL.

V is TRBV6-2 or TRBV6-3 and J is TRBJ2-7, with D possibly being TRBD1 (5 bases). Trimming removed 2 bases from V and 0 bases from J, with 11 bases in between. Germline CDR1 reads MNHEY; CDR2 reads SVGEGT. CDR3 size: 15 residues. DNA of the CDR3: TGTGCCAGCAGTTACCGGGCCAGGGACTCCTACGAGCAGTACTTC. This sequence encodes CASSYRARDSYEQYF.

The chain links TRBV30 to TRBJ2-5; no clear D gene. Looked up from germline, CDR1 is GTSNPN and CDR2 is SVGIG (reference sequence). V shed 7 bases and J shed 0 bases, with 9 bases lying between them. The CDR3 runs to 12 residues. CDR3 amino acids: CAYSRDQETQYF. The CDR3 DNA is TGTGCCTACTCCCGGGACCAAGAGACCCAGTACTTC. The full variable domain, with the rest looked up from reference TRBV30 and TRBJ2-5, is SQTIHQWPATLVQPVGSPLSLECTVEGTSNPNLYWYRQAAGRGLQLLFYSVGIGQISSEVPQNLSASRPQDRQFILSSKKLLLSDSGFYLCAYSRDQETQYFGPGTRLLVL.

The CDR3 DNA is TGTGCCAGCAGTTACTCGATAGGGGCCACTGAAGCTTTCTTT. It is translated as CASSYSIGATEAFF. The chain couples TRBV6-5 to TRBJ1-1; tentatively, D is TRBD1 (5 bases). Germline CDR1 and CDR2: MNHEY and SVGAGI. Between the trimmed V and J ends, which lost 0 bases and 4 bases, there was a span of 9 bases. This CDR3 is built from 14 residues.

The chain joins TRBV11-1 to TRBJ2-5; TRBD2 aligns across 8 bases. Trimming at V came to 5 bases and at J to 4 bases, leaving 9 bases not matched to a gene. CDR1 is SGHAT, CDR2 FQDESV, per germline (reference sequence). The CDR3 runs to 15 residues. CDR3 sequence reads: CASSRGGQGPETQYF. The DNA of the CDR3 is TGTGCCAGCAGCCGCGGGGGGCAGGGTCCAGAGACCCAGTACTTC.

This CDR3 is CASSRNLGANTGELFF. CDR3 sequence (DNA): TGTGCCAGCAGCCGCAACCTAGGGGCGAACACCGGGGAGCTGTTTTTT. The rearrangement links TRBV13 to TRBJ2-2; possible D gene TRBD1, 5 bases. The CDR3 extends over 16 amino acids. Looked up from germline, CDR1 is PRHDT and CDR2 is FYEKMQ (reference sequence). V was cut by 5 bases and J by 0 bases, with 13 bases left in between.

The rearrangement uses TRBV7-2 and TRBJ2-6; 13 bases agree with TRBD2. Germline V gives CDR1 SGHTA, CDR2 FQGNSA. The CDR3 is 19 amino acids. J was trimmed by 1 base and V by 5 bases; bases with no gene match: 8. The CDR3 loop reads CASSTQRLAGGSGANVLTF. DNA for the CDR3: TGTGCCAGCAGCACGCAAAGACTAGCGGGAGGTTCTGGGGCCAACGTCCTGACTTTC.